Here is one TCR beta chain with its context. Its antigen is still unknown. This sample was taken from a study of T cell clonotyping in hematopoietic cell transplantation. Study information: Pretransplant recipient samples were taken after cytoreduction.

Study-wide results and limits: Recipient TCR diversity dropped after transplant; expanded clonotypes rose from day 30 to 180.

Trimming removed 7 bases from V and 0 bases from J, with 10 bases in between. Per germline, CDR1 SQVTM and CDR2 ANQGSEA. This CDR3 spans 13 amino acids. As to time point: recipient sample about 28 days before transplant, after cytoreduction. Samples: about 28 days before transplant, then days 30, 100 and 180 after. Sequenced by immunoSEQ multiplex PCR; TCRdb stores in-frame clones only, minus some. Among thousands of clones listed, about 97% were seen once. The TCR originated in a man aged 70 or older with acute myeloid leukemia. Some clones in this sample may be carry-over from other donors' samples. The chain has TRBV29-1 and TRBJ1-5, with no clear D. This specimen was peripheral blood mononuclear cells, taken before stem cell transplant. The chain's CDR3 is CSAGDYSNQPQHF. The CDR3 DNA follows: TGCAGCGCAGGAGATTATAGCAATCAGCCCCAGCATTTT.